This T cell receptor beta chain was recovered during a study of CD8+CD57+ T cells in acquired aplastic anemia (dated by TCRdb to 2017 to 2018). Notes on the research overall: DNA extracted from sorted CD4+ and CD8+ cells had a mean of 3.2 ug, with a range of 0.2 to 27.4 ug. CD8+CD57+ expansion was defined as frequency above the mean frequency observed in healthy subjects. General conclusions and limits of the study: Twenty-nine CD8+ CDR3 sequences were found in both patients and controls but appeared to be highly expressed in patients and within the immunodominant clones of the patients. Between patients and healthy controls, no significant difference in CD8+ Simpson's diversity was found (P=0.060).

The patients picked for sequencing were ones in whom flow cytometry had shown an expansion of CD8+CD57+ cells. Every patient had severe acquired aplastic anemia, diagnosed using the International Study of Aplastic Anemia and Agranulocytosis and Camitta criteria. Patients had received no therapy at the time of blood sampling. In this study, sorted CD4+ and CD8+ T cells from the blood of healthy subjects and of severe aplastic anemia patients had their TCR repertoires deep-sequenced. In the USA, patient enrollment took place under clinicaltrials.gov protocols 00001620, 01623167, 00001397, 00071045, 00081523 and 00961064. Ficoll-Paque density gradient centrifugation was used to isolate peripheral blood mononuclear cells. Before DNA extraction, CD4+ and CD8+ T cells were sorted with FACS or magnetic beads. TCR beta VDJ combination and CDR3 sequence profiling used genomic DNA as the template. TCR repertoire sequencing was run on an Illumina HiSeq 2000. On the authors' methods: TRBV/TRBJ rearrangement plots, CDR3 size and DJ length profiles, and Simpson's diversity index were used to assess repertoires. The immunodominant clone was defined as the most abundant DNA sequence in deep sequencing data. CDR3 amino acid sequences were checked for sharing across subjects and were also compared against the VDJdb database and published repertoires. In-frame beta chains were kept once TCRdb had trimmed the public reads at Q25 with fastp and called clones with MiXCR. Duplicate CDR3 protein sequences are folded into a single record with the most common DNA and genes. What appears here as the V and J calls and clone size reflects TCRdb's work, not the paper's. The sample data list approximately 180,000 distinct CDR3 sequences, and roughly 63% of these were observed just once. Jointly, the top ten make up roughly 42% of the sample.

Including cysteine and phenylalanine, the CDR3 has 14 amino acids. This entry keeps only the CDR3 DNA: 42 bases, framed from base 1. CDR1 and CDR2 (LNHDA, SQIVND) derive from the germline V gene (reference sequence). Ends trimmed: V by 7 bases, J by 1 base; bases unmatched to a gene: 5. Points on this clonotype: This receptor's antigen is unknown. Base-call qualities are not available, and no considerably larger clone is one nucleotide away.

Sample: sorted CD4+, CD8+, or CD8+CD57+ T cells (not recorded which) from PBMCs. Recombination connected TRBV19 to TRBJ2-3; a stretch of 7 junction bases matches TRBD1. This receptor was obtained from a human donor with aplastic anemia. The sequenced DNA is TGTGCCAGTACCCGGGACAGAGGCACAGATACGCAGTATTTT. Its amino acids are CASTRDRGTDTQYF.